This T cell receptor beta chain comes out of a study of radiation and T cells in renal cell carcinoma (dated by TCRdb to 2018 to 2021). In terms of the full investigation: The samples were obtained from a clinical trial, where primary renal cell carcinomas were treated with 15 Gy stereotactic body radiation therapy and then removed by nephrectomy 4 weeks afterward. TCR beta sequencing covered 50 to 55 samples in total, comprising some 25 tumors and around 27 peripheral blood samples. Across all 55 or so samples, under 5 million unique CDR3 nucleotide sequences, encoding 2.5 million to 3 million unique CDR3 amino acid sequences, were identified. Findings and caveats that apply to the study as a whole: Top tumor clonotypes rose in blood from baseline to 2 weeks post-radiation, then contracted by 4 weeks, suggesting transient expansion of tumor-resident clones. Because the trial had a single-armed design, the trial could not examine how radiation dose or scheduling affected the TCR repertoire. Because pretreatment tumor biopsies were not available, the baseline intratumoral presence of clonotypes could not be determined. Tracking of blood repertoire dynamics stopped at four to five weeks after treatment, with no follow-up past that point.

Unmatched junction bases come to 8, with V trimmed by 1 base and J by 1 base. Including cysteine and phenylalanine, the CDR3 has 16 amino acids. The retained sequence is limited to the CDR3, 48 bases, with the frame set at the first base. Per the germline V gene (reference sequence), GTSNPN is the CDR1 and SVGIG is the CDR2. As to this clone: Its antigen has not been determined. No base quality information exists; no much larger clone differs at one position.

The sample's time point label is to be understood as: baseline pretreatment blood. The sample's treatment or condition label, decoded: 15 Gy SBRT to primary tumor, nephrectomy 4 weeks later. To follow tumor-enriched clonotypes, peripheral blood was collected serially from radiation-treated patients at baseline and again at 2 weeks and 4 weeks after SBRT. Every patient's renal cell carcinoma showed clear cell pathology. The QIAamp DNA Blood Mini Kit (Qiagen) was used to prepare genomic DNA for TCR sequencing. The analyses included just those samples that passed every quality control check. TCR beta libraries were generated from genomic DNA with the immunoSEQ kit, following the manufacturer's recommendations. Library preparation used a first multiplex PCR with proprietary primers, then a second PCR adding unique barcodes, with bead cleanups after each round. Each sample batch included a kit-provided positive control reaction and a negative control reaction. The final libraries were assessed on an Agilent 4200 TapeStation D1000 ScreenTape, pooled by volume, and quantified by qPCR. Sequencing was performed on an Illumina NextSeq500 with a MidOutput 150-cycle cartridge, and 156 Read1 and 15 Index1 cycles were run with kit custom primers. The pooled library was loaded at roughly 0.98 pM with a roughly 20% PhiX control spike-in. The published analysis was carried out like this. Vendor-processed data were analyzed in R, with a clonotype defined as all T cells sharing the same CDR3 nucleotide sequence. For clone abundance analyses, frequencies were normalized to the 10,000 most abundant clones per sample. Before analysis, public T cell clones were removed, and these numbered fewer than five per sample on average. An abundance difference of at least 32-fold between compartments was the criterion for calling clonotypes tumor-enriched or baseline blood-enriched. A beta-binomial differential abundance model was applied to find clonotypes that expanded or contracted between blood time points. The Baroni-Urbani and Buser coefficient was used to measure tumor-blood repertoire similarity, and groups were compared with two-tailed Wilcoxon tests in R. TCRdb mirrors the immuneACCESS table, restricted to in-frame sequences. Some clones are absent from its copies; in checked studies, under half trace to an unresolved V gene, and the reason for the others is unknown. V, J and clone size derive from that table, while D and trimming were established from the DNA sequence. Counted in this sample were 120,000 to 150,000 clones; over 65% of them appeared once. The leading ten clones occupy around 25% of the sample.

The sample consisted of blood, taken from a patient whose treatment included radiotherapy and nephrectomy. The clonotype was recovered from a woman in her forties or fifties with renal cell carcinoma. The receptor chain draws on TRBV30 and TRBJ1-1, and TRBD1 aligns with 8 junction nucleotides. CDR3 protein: CAWSAKMGTGNTEAFF. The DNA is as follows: TGTGCCTGGAGTGCAAAAATGGGGACAGGGAACACTGAAGCTTTCTTT.